This T cell receptor (beta chain) was captured by sequencing in a study of CD8+CD57+ T cells in acquired aplastic anemia (dated by TCRdb to 2016 to 2019). Turning to the overall study: On average, sorted CD4+ and CD8+ cells yielded around 3.4 ug of extracted DNA, with a range of 0.2 to 27.4 ug. An average of around 9.8 million reads for CD4+ cells and 12 million or so reads for CD8+ cells was obtained from healthy donor samples. What the study reported, not specific to this receptor: Twenty-nine CD8+ CDR3 sequences were shared between patients and controls but appeared highly expressed in patients and within their immunodominant clones. Between patients and healthy controls, no significant difference in CD8+ Simpson's diversity was found (P=0.060).

CDR1 and CDR2 are drawn from the germline V gene: KGHDR, SFDVKD. The V end loses 6 bases and the J end loses 1 base, and a stretch of 18 bases separates them. The CDR3 sequence holds 16 residues, the cysteine and phenylalanine included. Solely the CDR3 DNA is kept, with 48 bases framed from the first base. Remarks on this clonotype: This clone's antigen is unknown. No much larger clone is present one base from it, and per-base qualities are unavailable.

Genomic DNA was used as template for profiling of TCR beta VDJ combinations and CDR3 sequences. TCR repertoire sequencing was run on an Illumina HiSeq 2000. Turning to the authors' computational methods: TRBV/TRBJ rearrangement plots, CDR3 size and DJ length profiles, and Simpson's diversity index were used to evaluate the repertoires. Whichever DNA sequence was most abundant in the deep sequencing data was defined as the immunodominant clone. CDR3 amino acid sequences were checked for sharing between subjects and were compared against published repertoires and the VDJdb database. Starting from the raw public reads, TCRdb applied fastp trimming at Q25, assembled clones with MiXCR and retained in-frame beta chains. A single entry per CDR3 protein holds the most common genes and DNA from its merged rows. These V and J calls are TCRdb output, not the study's own analysis. This sample comprises 120,000 or so distinct CDR3 sequences, around 48% of them detected only once. In total, the top ten clones hold 2.5% of the sample.

In this study, sorted CD4+ and CD8+ T cells from the blood of healthy subjects and of severe aplastic anemia patients had their TCR repertoires deep-sequenced. Ficoll-Paque density gradient centrifugation was used to isolate peripheral blood mononuclear cells. CD4+ and CD8+ T cells were sorted by FACS or magnetic beads before DNA extraction. This sequence uses TRBV24-1 and TRBJ2-7; 7 matching bases give a weak D call of TRBD2. Input material: sorted CD4+, CD8+, or CD8+CD57+ T cells (not recorded which) from PBMCs. The sequence derives from a human donor in good health, serving as a control. The CDR3 reads as follows: CATSPLWRGLSYEQYF. The DNA sequence reads TGTGCCACCAGTCCCCTCTGGCGGGGGCTTTCCTACGAGCAGTACTTC.